A selection of T cell receptor beta chains follows, all from one sample in a study of cytomegalovirus exposure and HLA in healthy donors. The assay was immunoSEQ multiplex PCR, and TCRdb's table has in-frame clones only and misses some. The sample yields about 150,000 clones, about 86% seen once. Sequencing input: PBMCs. Receptors were obtained from a man between 18 and 29 years old in good health and CMV-seropositive. Both conserved end residues are part of each CDR3. Each record gives: J gene, D gene, clone size, V gene, CDR3 protein, CDR3 DNA. D genes are given only for firm matches. Size values are once, few and many counts, or a class for expanded clones, and some rows have none.

TRBJ2-1	TRBD1	.	TRBV7-2	CASSPRWDRVYNEQFF	TGTGCCAGCAGCCCTCGATGGGACAGGGTCTACAATGAGCAGTTCTTC
TRBJ1-1	.	.	TRBV7-2	CASSFGAGGTEAFF	TGTGCCAGCAGCTTCGGGGCGGGGGGCACTGAAGCTTTCTTT
TRBJ2-1	TRBD1	.	TRBV5-1	CASSPTGGRYNEQFF	TGCGCCAGCAGCCCGACAGGGGGCCGGTACAATGAGCAGTTCTTC
TRBJ1-2	.	.	TRBV30	CAWNQLSYGYTF	TGTGCCTGGAACCAATTGAGCTATGGCTACACCTTC
TRBJ2-1	.	.	TRBV19	CASSIQGLDNEQFF	TGTGCCAGTAGTATACAGGGTCTGGACAATGAGCAGTTCTTC
TRBJ2-1	TRBD2	.	TRBV5-1	CASSLASGRNNEQFF	TGCGCCAGCAGCTTGGCTAGCGGGAGGAACAATGAGCAGTTCTTC
TRBJ1-2	TRBD1	few	TRBV11-2	CASSYPGTGYGYTF	TGTGCCAGCAGCTATCCCGGGACAGGCTATGGCTACACCTTC
TRBJ2-7	.	.	TRBV19	CASSSDSYSYEQYF	TGTGCCAGTAGTAGCGACAGCTACTCCTACGAGCAGTACTTC
TRBJ2-1	TRBD2	.	TRBV5-3	CARLAGPYNEQFF	TGTGCCAGGCTAGCGGGGCCCTACAATGAGCAGTTCTTC
TRBJ2-5	TRBD1	.	TRBV4-1	CASSQDQDRGETQYF	TGCGCCAGCAGCCAAGATCAGGACAGGGGAGAGACCCAGTACTTC
TRBJ1-6	.	.	TRBV7-7	CASSLHGYSPLHF	TGTGCCAGCAGCTTACACGGTTATTCACCCCTCCACTTT
TRBJ1-3	TRBD1	.	TRBV9	CASSVGQGANTIYF	TGTGCCAGCAGCGTAGGACAGGGCGCAAACACCATATATTTT
TRBJ1-1	TRBD1	.	TRBV19	CASMNPGGTNTEAFF	TGTGCCAGTATGAACCCAGGGGGCACAAACACTGAAGCTTTCTTT
TRBJ2-3	TRBD2	.	TRBV7-2	CASSLQLAGDHTQYF	TGTGCCAGCAGCTTACAACTAGCGGGGGACCATACGCAGTATTTT
TRBJ1-1	.	.	TRBV5-1	CASSPPGMNTEAFF	TGCGCCAGCTCGCCCCCGGGGATGAACACTGAAGCTTTCTTT
TRBJ1-5	TRBD1	.	TRBV19	CASSPWTGSNQPQHF	TGTGCCAGTAGTCCCTGGACAGGCAGCAATCAGCCCCAGCATTTT
TRBJ2-7	.	few	TRBV18	CASSPPGGRRSYEQYF	TGTGCCAGCTCACCACCAGGCGGGCGAAGGAGCTACGAGCAGTACTTC
TRBJ1-5	TRBD1	.	TRBV7-2	CASSSTGGEGQPQHF	TGTGCCAGCAGCTCGACAGGGGGCGAGGGTCAGCCCCAGCATTTT
TRBJ2-3	.	.	TRBV4-1	CASSQGVATGRDTQYF	TGCGCCAGCAGCCAAGGAGTAGCCACAGGACGAGATACGCAGTATTTT
TRBJ2-7	TRBD1	.	TRBV13	CASNRDRGYEQYF	TGTGCCAGCAACCGGGACAGGGGGTACGAGCAGTACTTC